These 13 T cell receptor beta chains were all obtained from the same sample, sequenced in a study of spatial heterogeneity in lung cancer. Time point noted: sample taken at primary tumor resection. Each CDR3 protein is one row after TCRdb ran MiXCR on the 5' RACE reads. The data show fewer than 1,500 distinct CDR3 sequences, approximately 7% seen once. The sequencing here drew on normal lung tissue next to the tumor, taken at surgery. These receptors came from a male donor with early-stage non-small cell lung cancer.

This clonotype is categorized as medium-sized. This sequence joins TRBV6-2 or TRBV6-3 and TRBJ1-2; maybe TRBD1 (6 bases). In germline, CDR1 is MNHEY, CDR2 SVGEGT. Trimming left V 4 bases short and J 4 bases short, with 13 bases between. This CDR3 comprises 14 residues. CDR3 amino acids: CASSLGATVYGYTF. The CDR3 DNA sequence: TGTGCCAGCAGTTTGGGGGCGACAGTCTATGGCTACACCTTC.

This clonotype was counted ten times or more. The genes are TRBV7-8 and TRBJ1-1, with D perhaps matching TRBD1 (6 bases). Germline loops: CDR1 SGHVS, CDR2 FQNEAQ. The V and J ends lost 5 bases and 3 bases respectively, with 16 bases between them. CDR3 length: 15 residues. CDR3 bases: TGTGCCAGCAGCCCCGGGGGGGGGCGGCACACTGAAGCTTTCTTT. Amino acids: CASSPGGGRHTEAFF.

By sample share, this clonotype is medium-sized. The rearrangement uses TRBV30 and TRBJ1-2; TRBD1 matches at 8 bases. The CDR3 contains 16 residues. The ends lost 3 bases at V and 4 bases at J; junction bases unmatched: 13. Germline assignment: CDR1 GTSNPN and CDR2 SVGIG (reference sequence). The CDR3 here is CAWRLTGTGPRYGYTF. For the CDR3, the DNA is TGTGCCTGGAGACTTACCGGGACAGGCCCTCGCTATGGCTACACCTTC.

This chain's CDR3 is CASGPAGLAGYEQYF. The CDR3 coding sequence is TGTGCCAGCGGGCCCGCGGGACTAGCGGGATACGAGCAGTACTTC. V is TRBV6-2 or TRBV6-3 and J is TRBJ2-7, with 13 nucleotides matching TRBD2. The CDR3 is 15 amino acids. The junction had 8 bases not matched to a gene; V was cut back by 8 bases and J by 4 bases. Germline V gene data show CDR1 as MNHEY and CDR2 as SVGEGT.

This clonotype ranks as medium-sized. V is TRBV29-1 and J is TRBJ1-1, with TRBD1 as a possible D gene (6 bases). From germline, CDR1 is SQVTM and CDR2 ANQGSEA. V dropped 7 bases and J dropped 8 bases, with 14 bases sitting between them. The CDR3 runs 11 residues. The chain's CDR3 is CSATTTGEAFF. The DNA for the CDR3 is TGCAGCGCAACAACCACAGGGGAAGCTTTCTTT.

This clonotype ranks as medium-sized. The genes are TRBV10-3 and TRBJ2-1; a weak D match, TRBD2 (6 bases). CDR1 is ENHRY, CDR2 SYGVKD, per germline. Trimming removed 6 bases at V and 7 bases at J, with 16 bases between. The CDR3 totals 14 residues. CDR3 nucleotide sequence: TGTGCCATCAGCGCTAGTACGGGGAGGAATGAGCAGTTCTTC. Translating gives CAISASTGRNEQFF.

By share, this clonotype ranks as medium-sized. The chain recombines TRBV10-3 with TRBJ2-1, with D uncertain. This CDR3 is 14 amino acids long. The germline V gene has CDR1 ENHRY and CDR2 SYGVKD. V was shortened by 2 bases and J by 3 bases, with 8 bases between the two germline ends. DNA for the CDR3: TGTGCCATCAGTGAGGCAGAGGACTACAATGAGCAGTTCTTC. It is translated as CAISEAEDYNEQFF.

In its sample, this clonotype is medium-sized. This chain links TRBV5-1 with TRBJ1-6; no clear D gene. V lost 5 bases to trimming and J lost 7 bases, with 13 bases between them. Looked up from germline, CDR1 is SGHRS and CDR2 is YFSETQ. The CDR3 runs 14 residues. The CDR3 DNA sequence: TGCGCCAGCAGGGACGACACTATGAATTCACCCCTCCACTTT. Translated: CASRDDTMNSPLHF.

This clonotype is labeled medium-sized (0.01 to 0.1%). J is TRBJ2-7 and V is TRBV5-1, with 8 positions matching TRBD1. Looked up from germline, CDR1 is SGHRS and CDR2 is YFSETQ. Trimming at V came to 2 bases and at J to 3 bases, leaving 4 bases not matched to a gene. The CDR3 totals 14 residues. The CDR3 loop reads CASSFGTGGYEQYF. The DNA of the CDR3 is TGCGCCAGCAGCTTCGGGACAGGAGGCTACGAGCAGTACTTC.

This clonotype was recorded at least ten times. This sequence joins TRBV20-1 and TRBJ2-5; maybe TRBD2 (5 bases). The V gene lost 0 bases and the J gene lost 1 base, with 12 bases spanning the gap. The germline CDR1 and CDR2 sequences are DFQATT and SNEGSKA (reference sequence). This CDR3 region has 15 residues. The DNA for the CDR3 is TGCAGTGCTAGAGATGCCCTAGGGAGCCAAGAGACCCAGTACTTC. Protein sequence: CSARDALGSQETQYF.

This clonotype is categorized as medium-sized (0.01 to 0.1%). The rearrangement links TRBV6-2 or TRBV6-3 to TRBJ1-5, with D perhaps TRBD1 (5 bases). CDR1 and CDR2 (germline): MNHEY, SVGEGT. With 7 bases removed from V and 0 bases from J, the gap between germline ends came to 13 bases. The CDR3 runs 15 residues. The CDR3 loop is CASKATVYSNQPQHF. The CDR3 bases are TGTGCCAGCAAAGCGACAGTTTATAGCAATCAGCCCCAGCATTTT.

This clonotype is large. The chain combines TRBV28 with TRBJ2-7; perhaps TRBD1 as D (6 bases). This CDR3 contains 14 residues. The V and J ends lost 2 bases and 5 bases respectively, with 13 bases between them. CDR1 is MDHEN and CDR2 is SYDVKM in the germline V gene. The CDR3 sequence is CASSLIAGAHEQYF. The CDR3, as DNA: TGTGCCAGCAGTTTAATAGCAGGGGCACACGAGCAGTACTTC.

By its share, this clonotype is medium-sized. The V call is TRBV20-1, the J call TRBJ2-1, with 8 nucleotides matching TRBD2. There are 13 residues in the CDR3. The germline V gene has CDR1 DFQATT and CDR2 SNEGSKA (reference sequence). V dropped 6 bases and J dropped 12; count of bases not matched to a gene: 13. CDR3 in DNA: TGCAGTGCCGCGGGGGGCAATGATGCAGGGCAGTTCTTC. The encoded protein is CSAAGGNDAGQFF.